A selection of T cell receptor beta chains follows, all from one sample in a study of blood T cell repertoires in COVID-19. TCRdb keeps only in-frame clones here, not all; method: immunoSEQ multiplex PCR. The sample has about 140,000 clones; 86% are singletons. Sequenced sample: peripheral blood. These receptors were obtained from a woman aged 60-75 years with acute or convalescent COVID-19. Each CDR3 is given with its conserved first and last residue. Fields, in order: clone size, V gene, J gene, D gene, CDR3 DNA, CDR3 protein. D genes are given only for firm matches. The size field is filled for only some rows; it gives once, few, many or a size class.

abundance: NA
v_gene: TRBV30
j_gene: TRBJ2-7
d_gene: NA
CDR3nt: TGTGCCTGGAGAGTGGGCACCTACGAGCAGTACTTC
CDR3aa: CAWRVGTYEQYF

abundance: few
v_gene: TRBV4-1
j_gene: TRBJ2-1
d_gene: TRBD2
CDR3nt: TGCGCCAGCAGCCAGCCCGGGAGGGCTAGCGGGGGGATCCGGGGCTCCTACAATGAGCAGTTCTTC
CDR3aa: CASSQPGRASGGIRGSYNEQFF

abundance: NA
v_gene: TRBV12-3/TRBV12-4
j_gene: TRBJ1-1
d_gene: NA
CDR3nt: TGTGCCAGCAGTTCCACAGGGTACACTGAAGCTTTCTTT
CDR3aa: CASSSTGYTEAFF

abundance: few
v_gene: TRBV12-5
j_gene: TRBJ2-6
d_gene: TRBD1
CDR3nt: TGTGCTAGTGGGGGGACAGGGTGGTCCTTTGGATCTGGGGCCAACGTCCTGACTTTC
CDR3aa: CASGGTGWSFGSGANVLTF

abundance: NA
v_gene: TRBV7-2
j_gene: TRBJ1-2
d_gene: NA
CDR3nt: TGTGCCAGCAGCTTAGTTCAGGACTATGGCTACACCTTC
CDR3aa: CASSLVQDYGYTF

abundance: NA
v_gene: TRBV5-4
j_gene: TRBJ2-3
d_gene: TRBD2
CDR3nt: TGTGCCAGCAGCTTTAGCGGGGGGCGCACAGATACGCAGTATTTT
CDR3aa: CASSFSGGRTDTQYF

abundance: NA
v_gene: TRBV6-5
j_gene: TRBJ2-5
d_gene: NA
CDR3nt: TGTGCCAGCAGTTACTCGGGAGGCTCCCTCCAGACCCAGTACTTC
CDR3aa: CASSYSGGSLQTQYF

abundance: NA
v_gene: TRBV6-2/TRBV6-3
j_gene: TRBJ1-2
d_gene: TRBD1
CDR3nt: TGTGCCAGCAGTTACGGACAGGCTCCCGCTAACTATGGCTACACCTTC
CDR3aa: CASSYGQAPANYGYTF

abundance: NA
v_gene: TRBV27
j_gene: TRBJ2-7
d_gene: NA
CDR3nt: TGTGCCAGCAGTAGAGGAGGGGGACAGTCGAATTATCCCTACGAGCAGTACTTC
CDR3aa: CASSRGGGQSNYPYEQYF

abundance: few
v_gene: TRBV5-4
j_gene: TRBJ1-2
d_gene: TRBD1
CDR3nt: TGTGCCGGAAGCTCCGGGACAGGACTACACTATGGCTACACCTTC
CDR3aa: CAGSSGTGLHYGYTF

abundance: NA
v_gene: TRBV28
j_gene: TRBJ2-7
d_gene: NA
CDR3nt: TGTGCCAGCAGTTTCCCGGGCGGGTGGGCCTACGAGCAGTACTTC
CDR3aa: CASSFPGGWAYEQYF

abundance: NA
v_gene: TRBV7-6
j_gene: TRBJ2-1
d_gene: NA
CDR3nt: TGTGCCAGCAGCGCCGACAGCAGGTCCCCCTACAATGAGCAGTTCTTC
CDR3aa: CASSADSRSPYNEQFF

abundance: NA
v_gene: TRBV28
j_gene: TRBJ2-1
d_gene: TRBD2
CDR3nt: TGTGCCAGCAGTTTCGGACTAGCGGGGGGGCGACCAGGGTACGGTGAGCAGTTCTTC
CDR3aa: CASSFGLAGGRPGYGEQFF

abundance: NA
v_gene: TRBV6-4
j_gene: TRBJ2-1
d_gene: NA
CDR3nt: TGTGCCAGCAGTGAATACGGGAGAGAGCAGTTCTTC
CDR3aa: CASSEYGREQFF

abundance: NA
v_gene: TRBV29-1
j_gene: TRBJ1-2
d_gene: TRBD1
CDR3nt: TGCAGCGTTGAGACAGGGGTCGGCTACACCTTC
CDR3aa: CSVETGVGYTF

abundance: NA
v_gene: TRBV29-1
j_gene: TRBJ1-5
d_gene: NA
CDR3nt: TGCAGCGTTGGGAGGGAGGGTCAGCCCCAGCATTTT
CDR3aa: CSVGREGQPQHF

abundance: NA
v_gene: TRBV6-4
j_gene: TRBJ2-2
d_gene: NA
CDR3nt: TGTGCCAGCAGTGCCAGCCCAGGCACCGGGGAGCTGTTTTTT
CDR3aa: CASSASPGTGELFF

abundance: NA
v_gene: TRBV25-1
j_gene: TRBJ2-7
d_gene: NA
CDR3nt: TGTGCCAGCACGCGCGGAAGCCCCTACGAGCAGTACTTC
CDR3aa: CASTRGSPYEQYF

abundance: NA
v_gene: TRBV4-3
j_gene: TRBJ2-7
d_gene: NA
CDR3nt: TGCGCCAGCAGCCAAGAAAGGACAGCCCCCTACGAGCAGTACTTC
CDR3aa: CASSQERTAPYEQYF

abundance: NA
v_gene: TRBV5-1
j_gene: TRBJ1-3
d_gene: TRBD1
CDR3nt: TGCGCCAGCAGCTTGGTCGGACAGGGACAGAACACCATATATTTT
CDR3aa: CASSLVGQGQNTIYF

abundance: NA
v_gene: TRBV15
j_gene: TRBJ2-3
d_gene: NA
CDR3nt: TGTGCCACCAGCAGAGTCCTAACAGATACGCAGTATTTT
CDR3aa: CATSRVLTDTQYF

abundance: NA
v_gene: TRBV6-2/TRBV6-3
j_gene: TRBJ2-2
d_gene: TRBD2
CDR3nt: TGTGCCAGCAGTCGACTAGCGAGGAACACCGGGGAGCTGTTTTTT
CDR3aa: CASSRLARNTGELFF

abundance: NA
v_gene: TRBV30
j_gene: TRBJ2-3
d_gene: NA
CDR3nt: TGTGCCTGGAGTGTACTAACGGGGAGGACAGATACGCAGTATTTT
CDR3aa: CAWSVLTGRTDTQYF

abundance: NA
v_gene: TRBV7-9
j_gene: TRBJ2-2
d_gene: TRBD1
CDR3nt: TGTGCCAGCAGCCCGGGGACCGGGACAGGGATTCACGGGGAGCTGTTTTTT
CDR3aa: CASSPGTGTGIHGELFF

abundance: NA
v_gene: TRBV24-1
j_gene: TRBJ1-2
d_gene: NA
CDR3nt: TGTGCCACCAGTGATAGGAGTGGCTACACCTTC
CDR3aa: CATSDRSGYTF

abundance: NA
v_gene: TRBV30
j_gene: TRBJ1-2
d_gene: NA
CDR3nt: TGTGCCTGGACCCAGGGATTAGGGCCGGAGTATGGCTACACCTTC
CDR3aa: CAWTQGLGPEYGYTF

abundance: NA
v_gene: TRBV4-1
j_gene: TRBJ1-5
d_gene: NA
CDR3nt: TGCGCCAGCAGCCCAGGCACAGTTCTCAATCAGCCCCAGCATTTT
CDR3aa: CASSPGTVLNQPQHF

abundance: NA
v_gene: TRBV28
j_gene: TRBJ2-1
d_gene: TRBD2
CDR3nt: TGTGCCAGCAGTGCCCCGGCGGGACTAGCGGGGGGGAATGAGCAGTTCTTC
CDR3aa: CASSAPAGLAGGNEQFF

abundance: NA
v_gene: TRBV11-3
j_gene: TRBJ1-2
d_gene: TRBD1
CDR3nt: TGTGCCAGCAGCTCCATGACAGGGACCTATGGCTACACCTTC
CDR3aa: CASSSMTGTYGYTF

abundance: NA
v_gene: TRBV5-1
j_gene: TRBJ2-1
d_gene: TRBD2
CDR3nt: TGCGCCAGCAGCTTGTTGGGACTAGCGGGGGGTACCCCCTACAATGAGCAGTTCTTC
CDR3aa: CASSLLGLAGGTPYNEQFF

abundance: NA
v_gene: TRBV5-6
j_gene: TRBJ1-1
d_gene: TRBD1
CDR3nt: TGTGCCAGCAGCTTAAGCGGACAGGGTGTAACTGAAGCTTTCTTT
CDR3aa: CASSLSGQGVTEAFF

abundance: NA
v_gene: TRBV5-4
j_gene: TRBJ2-1
d_gene: TRBD2
CDR3nt: TGTGCCAGCAGCGATCAACGACTAGCGGGGGGCTACAATGAGCAGTTCTTC
CDR3aa: CASSDQRLAGGYNEQFF

abundance: NA
v_gene: TRBV12-3/TRBV12-4
j_gene: TRBJ1-2
d_gene: TRBD1
CDR3nt: TGTGCCAGCACTAAGACAGGGTATGGCTACACCTTC
CDR3aa: CASTKTGYGYTF

abundance: NA
v_gene: TRBV4-2
j_gene: TRBJ2-5
d_gene: TRBD2
CDR3nt: TGTGCCAGCAGCCAGGCCGCGGGGGGGTTGCAAGAGACCCAGTACTTC
CDR3aa: CASSQAAGGLQETQYF

abundance: NA
v_gene: TRBV3-1/TRBV3-2
j_gene: TRBJ2-7
d_gene: TRBD2
CDR3nt: TGTGCCAGCAGCCAAGGAGCGGGGGGTTCCTACGAGCAGTACTTC
CDR3aa: CASSQGAGGSYEQYF

abundance: NA
v_gene: TRBV6-5
j_gene: TRBJ2-2
d_gene: NA
CDR3nt: TGTGCCAGCAGTCCTCCGGGGGACACCGGGGAGCTGTTTTTT
CDR3aa: CASSPPGDTGELFF

abundance: NA
v_gene: TRBV10-2
j_gene: TRBJ1-5
d_gene: NA
CDR3nt: TGCGCCAGCAGTGAGTCGGGAGGGGCAGGGCAGCCCCAGCATTTT
CDR3aa: CASSESGGAGQPQHF

abundance: NA
v_gene: TRBV4-1
j_gene: TRBJ2-1
d_gene: NA
CDR3nt: TGCGCCAGCAGCTTACCGTCGCAGGGGTACAATGAGCAGTTCTTC
CDR3aa: CASSLPSQGYNEQFF

abundance: NA
v_gene: TRBV30
j_gene: TRBJ1-2
d_gene: TRBD1
CDR3nt: TGTGCCTGGAGAGGGACAGGGTATGGCTACACCTTC
CDR3aa: CAWRGTGYGYTF

abundance: NA
v_gene: TRBV6-5
j_gene: TRBJ1-2
d_gene: NA
CDR3nt: TGTGCCAGCAGTTACAGGGCGGGGAGGCATGGCTACACCTTC
CDR3aa: CASSYRAGRHGYTF